The clone carrying this T cell receptor (beta chain) has only a few counts. Authors' analysis steps: Amplification of reference gene primers provided the estimated nucleated cell counts. Clones were sequenced by immunoSEQ multiplex PCR, and TCRdb holds only the in-frame ones, with some missing. The V and J calls and clone size are taken from that table; D and trimming were inferred from the DNA. The sample contains 250,000 or so clones, about 87% of which appear only once. This entry comes from a study of blood T cell repertoires in COVID-19. Study at large: COVID-19 samples, acute and convalescent, were from the United States, Italy and Spain. Nucleic acid was either cDNA or gDNA, and it came from T cells, B-cell-depleted T cells, or PBMCs.

Germline loops: CDR1 WSHSY, CDR2 SAAADI. This CDR3 is built from 15 residues. V shed 2 bases, J shed 5 bases, and the junction held 8 bases outside the gene matches. The material sequenced was peripheral blood. The rearrangement links TRBV10-2 to TRBJ2-5, with 7 nucleotides matching TRBD2. The sequence derives from a woman in her forties who had recovered from COVID-19. The CDR3 here is CASSEPGLGRETQYF. As DNA, the CDR3 is TGCGCCAGCAGTGAGCCAGGACTAGGGAGGGAGACCCAGTACTTC.